The next 20 T cell receptor beta chains were all read from a single sample in a study of blood T cell repertoires in COVID-19. The assay was immunoSEQ multiplex PCR, and TCRdb's table has in-frame clones only and misses some. The sample has roughly 200,000 clones, roughly 84% seen once. The sequencing input was PBMCs or T cells enriched from blood (not recorded which). The receptors were gathered from a man aged 30-40 years in a cohort exposed to, infected with or recovered from COVID-19 (not recorded which).

This chain uses TRBV9 with TRBJ1-1; D uncertain. Trimming took off 4 bases at V and 1 base at J, with 11 bases between the two ends. Germline loops: CDR1 SGDLS, CDR2 YYNGEE. This CDR3 is built from 14 residues. Written as DNA, the CDR3 is TGTGCCAGCAGCCACGAGGGAACGAACACTGAAGCTTTCTTT. This codes for CASSHEGTNTEAFF. Full variable domain (remainder filled in from reference TRBV9 and TRBJ1-1): DSGVTQTPKHLITATGQRVTLRCSPRSGDLSVYWYQQSLDQGLQFLIQYYNGEERAKGNILERFSAQQFPDLHSELNLSSLELGDSALYFCASSHEGTNTEAFFGQGTRLTVV.

The chain is built from TRBV28 and TRBJ1-2; 7 positions match TRBD1. This CDR3 has 14 residues. V shed 6 bases and J 0 bases; nucleotides not matched to a gene: 4. Per the germline V gene, CDR1 is MDHEN and CDR2 is SYDVKM. The CDR3, as DNA: TGTGCCAGCAGGCGGACAGGAGCTAACTATGGCTACACCTTC. Its translation is CASRRTGANYGYTF.

V usage is TRBV24-1 and J usage is TRBJ2-3; D uncertain. Germline V lookup: CDR1 KGHDR, CDR2 SFDVKD. V was clipped by 0 bases and J by 10 bases, with 10 bases between them. There are 13 residues in the CDR3. The CDR3 nucleotides read TGTGCCACCAGTGATTTGCATCCTAGTCCGCAGTATTTT. Its translation is CATSDLHPSPQYF.

The rearrangement links TRBV7-9 to TRBJ1-5; 8 nucleotides line up with TRBD1. The CDR3 consists of 14 residues. The germline V gene encodes CDR1 SEHNR and CDR2 FQNEAQ (reference sequence). The V segment lost 5 bases and the J segment 6 bases; nucleotides outside the gene matches: 6. CDR3 in DNA: TGTGCCAGCAGCAACGGACAGGGTACTCAGCCCCAGCATTTT. Protein: CASSNGQGTQPQHF.

This clone has ten or more counts. The chain employs TRBV6-5 and TRBJ2-7, with TRBD1 matching over 7 bases. Germline values: CDR1 MNHEY, CDR2 SVGAGI. V shed 10 bases, J shed 11 bases, and the junction held 17 bases outside the gene matches. The CDR3 is made up of 13 amino acids. The CDR3 DNA is TGTGCCACCTCAAGGGACAGCGTATTAAGGAAGTACTTC. Translating it yields CATSRDSVLRKYF.

This chain joins TRBV25-1 and TRBJ1-1, with D unclear. The CDR3 contains 15 residues. V was shortened by 4 bases and J by 4 bases, with 16 bases between the two germline ends. Looked up from germline, CDR1 is MGHDK and CDR2 is SYGVNS. The CDR3 coding sequence is TGTGCCAGCAGTGGCGGACTGACCCGCGGCACTGAAGCTTTCTTT. Translation gives CASSGGLTRGTEAFF.

The chain combines TRBV28 with TRBJ1-6; no clear D gene. The CDR3 has 17 amino acids. The V gene's germline CDR1 is MDHEN and CDR2 SYDVKM. V lost 0 bases to trimming and J lost 0 bases, with 9 bases between them. The chain's CDR3 is CASSLWPPSSYNSPLHF. The CDR3 DNA reads TGTGCCAGCAGTTTATGGCCCCCGAGCTCCTATAATTCACCCCTCCACTTT.

This sequence joins TRBV11-2 and TRBJ2-7; tentatively, D is TRBD2 (5 bases). The CDR3 loop spans 13 amino acids. Looked up from germline, CDR1 is SGHAT and CDR2 is FQNNGV. The V gene lost 4 bases and the J gene lost 0 bases, with 7 bases spanning the gap. The DNA of the CDR3 is TGTGCCAGCAGCTACGGGAACTCCTACGAGCAGTACTTC. It translates to CASSYGNSYEQYF.

J is TRBJ2-7 and V is TRBV27; D remains unclear. Trimming cost V 0 bases and J 3 bases, with 9 bases left between them. This CDR3 has 14 amino acids. In germline, CDR1 is MNHEY, CDR2 SMNVEV (reference sequence). The CDR3 spells CASSLSSTFYEQYF. The CDR3 region has the DNA TGTGCCAGCAGTTTATCTAGCACCTTCTACGAGCAGTACTTC.

V usage is TRBV6-5 and J usage is TRBJ2-1; TRBD1 matches at 8 bases. V lost 7 bases, J lost 6 bases, and 5 bases stayed unmatched. Germline assignment: CDR1 MNHEY and CDR2 SVGAGI. This CDR3 is built from 13 residues. The DNA for the CDR3 is TGTGCCAGCAAAAGGACAGGGACCAATGAGCAGTTCTTC. Protein sequence: CASKRTGTNEQFF.

This sequence joins TRBV29-1 and TRBJ2-2; 8 positions match TRBD2. From germline, CDR1 is SQVTM and CDR2 ANQGSEA. The CDR3 contains 14 residues. Trimming cost V 7 bases and J 0 bases; bases outside gene matches: 4. The CDR3, as DNA: TGCAGCGCCTTAGCGGGAACGAACACCGGGGAGCTGTTTTTT. Translation gives CSALAGTNTGELFF.

The V call is TRBV28, the J call TRBJ2-5; D is possibly TRBD1 (6 bases). Germline CDR1 MDHEN, CDR2 SYDVKM. Trimming removed 3 bases at V and 0 bases at J, with 11 bases between. CDR3 size: 15 residues. CDR3: CASSFQGSNQETQYF. Written as DNA, the CDR3 is TGTGCCAGCAGTTTCCAGGGGAGTAACCAAGAGACCCAGTACTTC. The entire variable domain, with the rest obtained from reference TRBV28 and TRBJ2-5, is as follows: DVKVTQSSRYLVKRTGEKVFLECVQDMDHENMFWYRQDPGLGLRLIYFSYDVKMKEKGDIPEGYSVSREKKERFSLILESASTNQTSMYLCASSFQGSNQETQYFGPGTRLLVL.

The rearrangement uses TRBV9 and TRBJ2-7; D is perhaps TRBD2 (5 bases). Germline assignment: CDR1 SGDLS and CDR2 YYNGEE. Trimming shortened V by 4 bases and J by 2 bases, and 19 bases separated the two germline ends. CDR3 size: 16 residues. The CDR3 DNA reads as TGTGCCAGCAGCACACGCCCCGTAGCGTCCCCCTACGAGCAGTACTTC. It specifies CASSTRPVASPYEQYF.

The J gene is TRBJ2-7, the V gene TRBV2, with TRBD1 matching 7 bases. This CDR3 is built from 15 residues. The germline V gene has CDR1 SNHLY and CDR2 FYNNEI. Unmatched junction bases numbered 12, after V lost 7 bases and J lost 3 bases. In DNA form, the CDR3 reads TGTGCCAGCATTGGACAGGATAAAATGATCTACGAGCAGTACTTC. It specifies CASIGQDKMIYEQYF.

The V and J genes are TRBV12-3 or TRBV12-4 and TRBJ1-6, with D uncertain. The CDR3 runs 13 residues. V gave up 3 bases and J gave up 7 bases, with 7 bases separating them. The CDR3 DNA sequence: TGTGCCAGCAGTTTTGTGGGCAATTCACCCCTCCACTTT. Translating it yields CASSFVGNSPLHF.

Points on this clone: Other nucleotide sequences in the sample specify the same CDR3. This chain links TRBV7-2 with TRBJ2-7, with TRBD2 identical over 11 bases. With V trimmed by 2 bases and J by 4 bases, 1 base remained unmatched. Germline V lookup: CDR1 SGHTA, CDR2 FQGNSA. The CDR3 has 14 amino acids. The CDR3 loop reads CASSLTSGSYEQYF. CDR3 in DNA: TGTGCCAGCAGCTTAACTAGCGGGAGTTACGAGCAGTACTTC. Full variable domain (missing parts from reference TRBV7-2 and TRBJ2-7): GAGVSQSPSNKVTEKGKDVELRCDPISGHTALYWYRQSLGQGLEFLIYFQGNSAPDKSGLPSDRFSAERTGGSVSTLTIQRTQQEDSAVYLCASSLTSGSYEQYFGPGTRLTVT.

The rearrangement uses TRBV6-5 and TRBJ2-7, with D perhaps matching TRBD1 (6 bases). The germline gives CDR1 MNHEY, CDR2 SVGAGI. Trimming removed 4 bases at V and 2 bases at J, with 12 bases between. This CDR3 comprises 14 residues. This chain's CDR3 is CASSSHRVPYEQYF. CDR3 DNA sequence: TGTGCCAGCAGTTCTCACAGGGTTCCCTACGAGCAGTACTTC.

This chain uses TRBV6-5 with TRBJ2-3; 9 bases align to TRBD2. Germline values: CDR1 MNHEY, CDR2 SVGAGI. This CDR3 comprises 16 residues. Germline trimming cut 2 bases from V and 5 bases from J; bases unmatched to any gene: 8. The CDR3 coding sequence is TGTGCCAGCAGTTACGACCCTAGCGGGGCACGAGATACGCAGTATTTT. It yields the protein CASSYDPSGARDTQYF.

The V and J genes are TRBV4-3 and TRBJ2-1; 10 bases are a match to TRBD2. Losses at the gene ends were 4 bases for V and 3 bases for J; bases not matched to a gene: 3. This CDR3 has 15 amino acids. Germline V CDR1 and CDR2: LGHNA, YSLEER. The CDR3 coding sequence is TGCGCCAGCAGCCTTCAGCGGGAGGGCTACAATGAGCAGTTCTTC. It codes for CASSLQREGYNEQFF.

CDR3 DNA sequence: TGTGCCAGCAGGCGGACAGGGGGGACTGAAGCTTTCTTT. Amino acid sequence: CASRRTGGTEAFF. This chain joins TRBV7-3 and TRBJ1-1; 10 nucleotides agree with TRBD1. J was trimmed by 5 bases and V by 6 bases; bases with no gene match: 3. CDR1 is SGHTA and CDR2 is FQGTGA in the germline V gene. The CDR3 is 13 amino acids.